This TCR beta chain appears in the sequencing data of a study of regulatory T cells in long-lasting Graves disease. With iRepertoire HTBI primers and Arm-PCR of CDR3 regions, TCR beta libraries were built. Via MiXCR, TCRdb re-called the multiplex PCR reads, giving one row per CDR3 protein. The repertoire holds about 660,000 distinct CDR3 sequences, with around 30% as singletons. As to time point: persistent/refractory GD, antithyroid drugs over 5 years with positive TRAb. From PBMCs, RNA was extracted and then used to make the TCR library. The guidelines of the American Thyroid Association were the basis for diagnosing Graves' disease. The authors drew patients from an endocrinology department in Xi'an, China. As for this clonotype: Antigen specificity is unknown.

Study results and caveats: Between persistent patients, more than 2,500 public clonotypes were shared, exceeding the roughly 1,000 shared between new patients.

Sequenced here: peripheral blood mononuclear cells (PBMCs), sampled when the disease was refractory, from a patient treated with antithyroid drugs. The receptor was isolated from a female donor with Graves disease.

The CDR3 loop reads CASSSGTGSYNEQFF. CDR3 sequence (DNA): TGTGCCAGCAGCTCGGGGACAGGTTCCTACAATGAGCAGTTCTTC. V is TRBV7-9 and J is TRBJ2-1; 8 bases fit TRBD1. CDR1 and CDR2 from the germline V gene are SEHNR and FQNEAQ (reference sequence). V shed 4 bases and J 1 base; nucleotides not matched to a gene: 3. The CDR3 is 15 amino acids.